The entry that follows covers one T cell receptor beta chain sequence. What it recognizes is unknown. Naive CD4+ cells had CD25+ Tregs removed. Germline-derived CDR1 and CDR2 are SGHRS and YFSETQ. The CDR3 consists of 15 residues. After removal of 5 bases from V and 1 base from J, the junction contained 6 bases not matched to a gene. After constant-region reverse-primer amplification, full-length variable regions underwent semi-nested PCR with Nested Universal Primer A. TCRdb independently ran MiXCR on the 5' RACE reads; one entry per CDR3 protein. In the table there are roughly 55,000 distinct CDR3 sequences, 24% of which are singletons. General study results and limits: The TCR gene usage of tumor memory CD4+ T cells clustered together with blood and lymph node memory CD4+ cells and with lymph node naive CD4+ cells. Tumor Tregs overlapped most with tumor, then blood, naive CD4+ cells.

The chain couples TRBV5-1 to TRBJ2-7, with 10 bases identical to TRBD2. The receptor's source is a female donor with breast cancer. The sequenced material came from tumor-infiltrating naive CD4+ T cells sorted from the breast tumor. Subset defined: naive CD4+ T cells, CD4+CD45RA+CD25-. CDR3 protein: CASRSVAGGSYEQYF. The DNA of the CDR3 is TGCGCCAGCAGATCCGTAGCGGGAGGTTCCTACGAGCAGTACTTC.